The 4 T cell receptor beta chains below all came from one sample that was sequenced in a study of identical twins. TCRdb used MiXCR to reprocess the 5' RACE reads, holding one entry per CDR3 protein. The data contain 500,000 to 550,000 distinct CDR3 sequences, around 20% of them singletons. This sample was shared with a second study, whose subject was T cells expressing NK-cell markers.

The sample taken for sequencing was CD4+ T cells sorted from blood. Receptors originate from a woman younger than 35 in good health.

This clonotype appeared a few times. J is TRBJ2-3 and V is TRBV27; D not resolved. V shed 7 bases and J shed 2 bases, with 13 bases lying between them. The CDR3 extends over 14 amino acids. CDR1 MNHEY and CDR2 SMNVEV come from the germline V gene (reference sequence). The CDR3 coding sequence is TGTGCCAGCAATAAAGGTCGGTCCACAGATACGCAGTATTTT. Its translation: CASNKGRSTDTQYF.

This rearrangement joins TRBV10-3 to TRBJ2-2; maybe TRBD2 (5 bases). Germline CDR1 is ENHRY and CDR2 is SYGVKD. V was shortened by 7 bases and J by 2 bases, with 17 bases between the two germline ends. The CDR3 loop spans 16 amino acids. The CDR3 spells CAINREGRVNTGELFF. The CDR3 nucleotides are TGTGCCATCAATAGGGAAGGGAGAGTAAACACCGGGGAGCTGTTTTTT.

This clonotype occurred many times. J is TRBJ1-1 and V is TRBV29-1; D perhaps matches TRBD1 (5 bases). Germline lookup yields CDR1 SQVTM and CDR2 ANQGSEA. V shed 4 bases and J shed 0 bases, with 15 bases lying between them. This CDR3 contains 15 residues. For the CDR3, the DNA is TGCAGCGTTGTGTCTGGGGCTGGGGTGAACACTGAAGCTTTCTTT. As protein: CSVVSGAGVNTEAFF.

The rearrangement joins TRBV7-9 to TRBJ2-1, with 8 bases identical to TRBD1. The V and J ends lost 2 bases and 9 bases, in that order; junction bases with no gene match: 12. The CDR3 loop spans 16 amino acids. Germline V gives CDR1 SEHNR, CDR2 FQNEAQ (reference sequence). The CDR3 here is CASSLYETGDRGEQFF. The CDR3 DNA is TGTGCCAGCAGCTTATACGAGACAGGGGACCGGGGTGAGCAGTTCTTC.